The following is a T cell receptor (beta chain) sequence with its context. This clone was picked up a small number of times. Its antigen is not yet known. Base qualities are missing; no much larger clone stands one base away. Reading from cysteine to phenylalanine, the CDR3 counts 13 amino acids. Just the 39-base CDR3 DNA is kept, in frame starting at base 1. V loses 5 bases at its end and J loses 3 bases; junction bases beyond the gene matches: 3. The germline V gene (reference sequence) sets CDR1 to SEHNR and CDR2 to FQNEAQ. The cohort comprised approximately 700 healthy bone marrow donors. At the time of sampling, all cohort members were nominally healthy, though unrecorded immune exposures were likely present. The donor tested CMV seropositive and was one of the 289 seropositive cohort members. Every donor gave a peripheral blood sample, and the peripheral blood mononuclear cells from that sample were used for TCR beta sequencing. Genomic DNA extraction from the blood cell samples was performed with the Qiagen DNeasy Blood Extraction Kit.

Library generation was performed with the immunoSEQ multiplex PCR assay. The multiplex PCR relied on a mix of 60 forward primers for TCR Vbeta segments and 13 reverse primers for TCR Jbeta segments. The CDR3 region of rearranged TCR beta genes was amplified from genomic DNA by a multiplex PCR assay. The Illumina HiSeq System was used to sequence the amplified TCR beta libraries as 87-base-pair reads. Concerning the study's data processing: Across the roughly 640 repertoires, a later analysis counted some 81 million unique TCR beta chains, approximately 12 million of which were shared by at least two donors. Raw reads were error-corrected and collapsed into unique sequences by a nearest-neighbor algorithm in which closely related sequences were merged to remove PCR and sequencing errors. CDR3 sequences were aligned to IMGT reference sequences to assign V, D and J gene segments. For a sequence to be retained, at least a six-nucleotide match to both a V gene segment and a J gene segment was required. Rearrangements were classified as productive when the CDR3 lacked stop codons and remained in frame with V and J, and all other rearrangements were classified as non-productive. Following IMGT convention, CDR3 was defined as the stretch from the second conserved V-encoded cysteine to the conserved J-encoded phenylalanine. The earlier analysis of about 590 of the donors excluded sequences that lacked an unambiguous match to a single V gene segment. An earlier analysis of about 600 of the donors called V segments functional above 56.7% productive rearrangements and segregating when the between-donor standard deviation exceeded 5%. A statistical classification framework was built to diagnose cytomegalovirus status from the catalog of TCR beta chain sequences. A later analysis assigned V and J genes by comparing TCR nucleotide sequences with IMGT/GENE-DB human TR gene sequences. A later analysis assigned CDR3 sequences and most-parsimonious VDJ recombination scenarios with the TCRdist pipeline. A later analysis defined each TCR beta chain by its CDR3 amino acid sequence plus V-gene family, and excluded reads lacking a unique V-gene family. In a later analysis, fewer than 650 highly shared, low-generation-probability nucleotide sequences were removed to address suspected cross-contamination and a sequencing artifact. In a later analysis, a clonal expansion index for each public chain was calculated from normalized within-repertoire ranks of inferred template counts. In a later analysis, generation probabilities were computed with a VDJ recombination model fitted to out-of-frame rearrangements, and the resulting probabilities were checked against IGoR. In a later analysis, TCR-TCR, TCR-HLA and TCR-CMV co-occurrence was scored with hypergeometric tests, and a repertoire-size bias correction was applied to TCR pairs. To estimate false discovery rates, a later analysis permuted the HLA or CMV assignments 20 times. In a later analysis, co-occurring TCRs were grouped using DBSCAN, and TCRdist sequence similarity was added for clustering within HLA-allele-positive subsets. Repertoires with fewer than 30,000 or more than 120,000 public chains, plus five repertoires with anomalous nucleotide sharing, were excluded from co-occurrence clustering. In TCRdb, the immuneACCESS table is reduced to in-frame sequences with V and J assigned. These tables do not hold every clone; where another copy was compared, an unresolved V gene accounts for under half, and the others remain unexplained. D and trimming were read from the DNA, whereas the V and J calls and clone size are those reported in that table. Within this sample are 300,000 or so clones, with just under 85% of them counted one time only. The top ten clones comprise 2% to 2.5% of the sample.

The data belong to a study of cytomegalovirus exposure and HLA in healthy donors (dated 2017 in TCRdb). Some background on the complete study: According to an earlier analysis of a few hundred of the donors, about 190 million T cells yielded 90 million to 130 million unique TCR beta sequences and 276 Gb of sequence data. About 280 gigabases of sequencing data and approximately 85 million unique TCR sequences were included in an early release covering roughly 600 HLA-typed donors. Typing coverage varied by locus: roughly 620-640 donors for A, B, C, DRB1 and DQB1; roughly 510 for DQA1; more than 600 for DPA1; 450 to 480 for DPB1. An earlier analysis of approximately 580 of the donors used high-throughput TCR beta sequencing to judge whether each TCR beta V gene segment behaved as functional or pseudogenic. All discovery cohort repertoires had been generated using a single sequencing platform. The study combined high-throughput TCR immunosequencing, statistical association of individual TCRs with disease status, and machine learning to predict cytomegalovirus infection status. Donor age, sex, ethnicity and CMV serostatus were compiled alongside the repertoire data. Besides the first cohort of some 670 subjects, a separate validation cohort made up of about 120 different subjects was used. Rather than using new phenotypic data, the later analysis identified candidate immune exposures from TCR beta sequences and from how often those sequences occurred across donors. The study aimed to test whether cataloging public T cell receptors could reveal signatures of past pathogen exposure. On average, roughly 240,000 unique TCR beta nucleotide sequences were sequenced per donor among some 420 genotyped donors of the cohort, with roughly a sixth of those sequences being non-productive. A later analysis re-analyzed previously published TCR beta repertoires from about 730 donors and added high-resolution HLA genotyping to study TCR occurrence patterns. Among the roughly 400 genotyped donors, roughly 80% belonged to the genetic ancestry cluster associated with self-reported Caucasian donors. A later genetic analysis used genome-wide SNP genotypes for about three fifths of the 666 donors, treating that subset as a discovery cohort. Roughly five DR-DQ haplotypes were treated as single units for association and clustering because of strong linkage in the cohort. Class I and class II HLA loci were covered by the typing at four-digit resolution. The study used immunosequencing to profile the T cell repertoires of approximately 690 subjects and linked those repertoires to cytomegalovirus serostatus.

What the research found in general, with its limitations: In a later analysis, HLA-associated TCR beta chains showed more clonal expansion and lower generation probabilities than non-associated chains that were equally common. The classifier was reported to diagnose cytomegalovirus status with high specificity and sensitivity in both the original and validation cohorts. Because the 87-base-pair reads could not distinguish some IMGT-functional V segments, including TRBV6-2 and TRBV6-3, those segments were excluded. The only immune exposure information available for the cohort was CMV serostatus. In an earlier analysis of some 540 of the donors, most TCR beta V segments appeared in productive rearrangements about 87% or about 30% of the time, broadly matching IMGT annotations. A later analysis associated roughly 17,000 TCR beta sequences with specific HLA alleles at a false discovery rate of 0.05. A later analysis reported that several top co-occurrence clusters appeared linked to parvovirus B19, influenza, CMV and Epstein-Barr virus. In vitro tests confirmed that a few of the cytomegalovirus-associated TCR beta chains recognize cytomegalovirus antigens. Strong co-occurrence of HLA alleles, especially DR and DQ, made assigning TCR associations to individual alleles difficult. HLA typing was unavailable for some donors at each locus, so association tests used only the typed subset. A later analysis found that most CMV-associated TCR beta chains appeared HLA-restricted, with HLA associations seemingly driven largely by CMV exposure. Roughly uniform sequencing depth across donors was assumed in presence/absence analyses, although this assumption may not hold. A total of 150 to 200 TCR beta chains were listed by the study as associated with cytomegalovirus. Correlated functional status among segregating V segments might reflect linkage disequilibrium, but an unknown experimental factor could not be ruled out. In a later analysis, the rate of TCR association differed among HLA loci, with DRB1 alleles having the most associated TCRs and HLA-C alleles having the fewest. A further reported finding was that TCR beta sequences accurately predicted the HLA-A and HLA-B alleles for most subjects in the first cohort. Because counts were too low, some 17 rarely observed V segments, including chromosome 9 orphons, were left out of the earlier analysis of roughly 600 of the donors. The authors suggested that the approach could potentially be extended to other disease states and immunological phenotypes. In this cohort, only TCR beta chains were sequenced, and detectable features were limited by the absence of alpha or paired-chain data. A later genetic analysis associated a missense DCLRE1C variant with V-gene and J-gene trimming of TCR beta chains, and an independent cohort replicated the association. A group of highly shared sequence variants was considered likely to be a technical artifact of the sequencing pipeline. Most TCR sequences were seen in very few donors, while some public TCRs were found in many individuals. Compared with the approximately 670-donor mean, donors in an Asian-associated ancestry cluster had fewer N-insertions in productive TCRs, according to a later genetic analysis.

This receptor was identified in a woman in her forties in good health and CMV-seropositive. Material: PBMCs. The V and J genes are TRBV7-9 and TRBJ1-2; a stretch of 7 junction bases matches TRBD1. Here is the DNA: TGTGCCAGCAGCCCCGGGACAGACTATGGCTACACCTTC. Its protein is CASSPGTDYGYTF.